This is a list of T cell receptor beta chains from one sample in a study of cytomegalovirus exposure and HLA in healthy donors. Sequencing used immunoSEQ multiplex PCR; TCRdb keeps in-frame clones, though not all of them. The data contain 150,000 to 180,000 clones, around three quarters of them singletons. Material for sequencing was PBMCs. The receptors were sampled from a middle-aged woman in good health and CMV-seronegative. The CDR3 runs from the conserved cysteine through the conserved F or W. The D gene is left open where the match is weak.

v_call: TRBV10-3
d_call: NA
j_call: TRBJ1-1
cdr3_aa: CAITGQGNTEAFF

v_call: TRBV10-1
d_call: TRBD1
j_call: TRBJ1-4
cdr3_aa: CASSSTGINEKLFF

v_call: TRBV6-1
d_call: TRBD1
j_call: TRBJ1-3
cdr3_aa: CASSEFADRGAGNTIYF

v_call: TRBV7-6
d_call: NA
j_call: TRBJ2-5
cdr3_aa: CASSLGREFQETQYF

v_call: TRBV6-1
d_call: NA
j_call: TRBJ2-5
cdr3_aa: CASSPLAPDQYF

v_call: TRBV10-3
d_call: NA
j_call: TRBJ2-1
cdr3_aa: CAISETGWSYNEQFF

v_call: TRBV5-1
d_call: NA
j_call: TRBJ2-1
cdr3_aa: CASSRGQNSYNEQFF

v_call: TRBV29-1
d_call: NA
j_call: TRBJ1-1
cdr3_aa: CSVETGNTEAFF

v_call: TRBV10-1
d_call: TRBD1
j_call: TRBJ1-1
cdr3_aa: CASSGKPPSTGTTEAFF

v_call: TRBV7-9
d_call: NA
j_call: TRBJ1-5
cdr3_aa: CASAAGQYSNQPQHF

v_call: TRBV28
d_call: NA
j_call: TRBJ2-1
cdr3_aa: CASTKANGNEQFF